One and the same sample provided the 30 T cell receptor beta chains below, sequenced in a study of blood T cell repertoires in COVID-19. TCRdb's table, derived via immunoSEQ multiplex PCR, lists solely in-frame clones and lacks some. The repertoire includes about 200,000 clones, roughly 85% of them detected once, and 4.5% to 5% sits in the top ten. The source material was peripheral blood. The receptors derive from a woman of 80 years or more with acute or convalescent COVID-19.

This rearrangement joins TRBV3-1 (or the pseudogene TRBV3-2) to TRBJ2-1; D gene uncertain. Germline V gene lookup returns CDR1 LGHDT and CDR2 YNNKEL (reference sequence). V lost 0 bases and J lost 9, with 6 bases in between. The CDR3 is made up of 12 amino acids. In DNA, the CDR3 is TGTGCCAGCAGCCAAGAGTCGGTTGAGCAGTTCTTC. Amino acid sequence: CASSQESVEQFF.

The rearrangement uses TRBV30 and TRBJ1-3; no clear D. Deletions cut 2 bases from V and 5 bases from J, with 13 bases between. The CDR3 covers 14 residues. The germline V gene has CDR1 GTSNPN and CDR2 SVGIG (reference sequence). CDR3 region: CAWSTSGLRNTIYF. The CDR3 DNA reads TGTGCCTGGAGTACTTCAGGTTTAAGAAACACCATATATTTT.

The V and J genes are TRBV11-2 and TRBJ2-5; D remains ambiguous. Germline loops: CDR1 SGHAT, CDR2 FQNNGV. Trimming shortened V by 5 bases and J by 4 bases, and 14 bases separated the two germline ends. The CDR3 runs to 14 residues. CDR3 nucleotide sequence: TGTGCCAGCAGCCCGACTCCGACCATAGAGACCCAGTACTTC. Protein product: CASSPTPTIETQYF.

V and J are TRBV30 and TRBJ1-4; TRBD1 is a possible D gene (6 bases). Per the germline V gene, CDR1 is GTSNPN and CDR2 is SVGIG (reference sequence). Trimming removed 7 bases from V and 7 bases from J, with 13 bases in between. The CDR3 has 12 residues. The CDR3 sequence is CASGQESEKLFF. The CDR3 DNA is TGTGCCTCGGGACAAGAGAGTGAAAAACTGTTTTTT.

V gene TRBV20-1 combines with J gene TRBJ2-7; 7 bases align to TRBD1. The CDR3 is made up of 15 amino acids. The V gene end was trimmed by 3 bases and the J gene end by 3 bases; junction bases not matched to a gene: 11. Germline V gene data show CDR1 as DFQATT and CDR2 as SNEGSKA (reference sequence). The CDR3 protein is CSASQVTGWFYEQYF. The CDR3 region has the DNA TGCAGTGCTAGTCAGGTGACAGGGTGGTTCTACGAGCAGTACTTC.

The chain is built from TRBV5-1 and TRBJ1-6, with D perhaps matching TRBD1 (5 bases). V was cut by 4 bases and J by 9 bases, with 11 bases left in between. Germline CDR1 and CDR2: SGHRS and YFSETQ. The CDR3 consists of 13 residues. The CDR3 spells CASSGDRTSPLHF. CDR3 bases: TGCGCCAGCAGCGGAGACAGAACTTCACCCCTCCACTTT.

The chain employs TRBV2 and TRBJ1-1; 9 nucleotides agree with TRBD1. This CDR3 has 13 amino acids. Germline CDR1 SNHLY, CDR2 FYNNEI. V dropped 2 bases and J dropped 10; count of bases not matched to a gene: 5. The CDR3 here is CASSEPGTGRAFF. The CDR3 bases are TGTGCCAGCAGTGAACCCGGGACAGGGAGAGCTTTCTTT.

This clone appeared a single time. The J gene is TRBJ2-2, the V gene TRBV4-3; TRBD2 agrees at 9 bases. Losses at the gene ends were 3 bases for V and 0 bases for J; bases not matched to a gene: 2. The germline V gene has CDR1 LGHNA and CDR2 YSLEER. This CDR3 comprises 16 residues. This CDR3 is CASSHRLAANTGELFF. The CDR3 bases are TGCGCCAGCAGCCATAGACTAGCGGCGAACACCGGGGAGCTGTTTTTT.

The chain is built from TRBV7-2 and TRBJ2-2; TRBD2 is a possible D gene (6 bases). Germline CDR1 and CDR2: SGHTA and FQGNSA. The CDR3 sequence is 16 residues long. The germline V and J ends were trimmed by 3 bases and 2 bases, with 13 bases remaining between them. The CDR3 loop reads CASSFPGLLNTGELFF. Here the CDR3 DNA reads TGTGCCAGCAGCTTCCCGGGACTCCTAAACACCGGGGAGCTGTTTTTT.

The chain links TRBV7-3 to TRBJ2-3; D is undetermined. The CDR3 covers 12 residues. The germline V gene encodes CDR1 SGHTA and CDR2 FQGTGA. The V end lost 2 bases, the J end lost 2 bases, and 2 bases lay between the germline ends. The CDR3 protein is CASSLYTDTQYF. For the CDR3, the DNA is TGTGCCAGCAGCTTATACACAGATACGCAGTATTTT.

The chain joins TRBV4-3 to TRBJ1-2; unclear D gene. Germline CDR1 reads LGHNA; CDR2 reads YSLEER. The V and J ends lost 0 bases and 4 bases respectively, with 12 bases between them. This CDR3 region has 15 residues. This chain's CDR3 is CASSQDTAVVYGYTF. The CDR3 DNA is TGCGCCAGCAGCCAAGATACGGCGGTCGTCTATGGCTACACCTTC.

The CDR3 region has the DNA TGTGCCAGCAGTTTACTCGGACAGGGGATAGGGGAGACCCAGTACTTC. This sequence encodes CASSLLGQGIGETQYF. The rearrangement joins TRBV28 to TRBJ2-5; 9 bases fit TRBD1. This CDR3 comprises 16 residues. Germline CDR1 is MDHEN and CDR2 is SYDVKM. The trim removed 2 bases at V and 5 bases at J, leaving 9 bases unmatched.

The chain recombines TRBV4-2 with TRBJ2-7; a possible D gene is TRBD1 (6 bases). CDR1 LGHNA and CDR2 YNFKEQ come from the germline V gene. Trimming pared 4 bases from V and 1 base from J, leaving 14 bases between. The length of the CDR3 is 15 residues. CDR3 bases: TGTGCCAGCAGCCCCGGGACACTAGGATCCTACGAGCAGTACTTC. Its protein product is CASSPGTLGSYEQYF.

As DNA, the CDR3 is TGTGCCAGCAGTGAAGCGTATACAGGAGAGTATGGCTACACCTTC. Its protein product is CASSEAYTGEYGYTF. The chain joins TRBV2 to TRBJ1-2, with D maybe TRBD1 (5 bases). Germline CDR1 reads SNHLY; CDR2 reads FYNNEI. V was pared by 0 bases and J by 5 bases, with 13 bases between. This CDR3 has 15 residues.

CDR3: CASGPFRLAGGPREQYF. CDR3 sequence (DNA): TGTGCCAGCGGACCCTTTAGACTAGCGGGAGGGCCGAGGGAGCAGTACTTC. This sequence joins TRBV7-8 and TRBJ2-7, with 14 bases matching TRBD2. CDR1 is SGHVS, CDR2 FQNEAQ, per germline. CDR3 length: 17 residues. V was pared by 8 bases and J by 7 bases, with 16 bases of the junction left unmatched.

This chain connects TRBV2 to TRBJ1-2; 8 nucleotides line up with TRBD1. The CDR3 extends over 16 amino acids. Per the germline V gene, CDR1 is SNHLY and CDR2 is FYNNEI. V shed 5 bases and J 0 bases; nucleotides not matched to a gene: 8. Here the CDR3 reads CASSHDRGLTNYGYTF. The DNA of the CDR3 is TGTGCCAGCAGTCACGACAGGGGTCTAACTAACTATGGCTACACCTTC.

This clone is a singleton in its sample. The chain links TRBV4-3 to TRBJ2-7; 14 bases are a match to TRBD2. There are 17 residues in the CDR3. CDR1 is LGHNA, CDR2 YSLEER, per germline. The junction had 6 bases not matched to a gene; V was cut back by 0 bases and J by 5 bases. CDR3 loop: CASSQDIPGLAGDEQYF. The CDR3 nucleotides are TGCGCCAGCAGCCAAGACATACCGGGACTAGCGGGGGACGAGCAGTACTTC.

This chain uses TRBV24-1 with TRBJ1-2, with 10 bases fitting TRBD1. From germline, CDR1 is KGHDR and CDR2 SFDVKD. This CDR3 region has 15 residues. Trimming cost V 6 bases and J 2 bases; bases outside gene matches: 5. The CDR3 bases are TGTGCCACCAGTCCTCCGGGACAGGGGAACTATGGCTACACCTTC. It is translated as CATSPPGQGNYGYTF.

The V gene is TRBV5-1, the J gene TRBJ2-1, with 7 bases aligning to TRBD1. The CDR3 totals 15 residues. The ends lost 0 bases at V and 3 bases at J; junction bases unmatched: 3. Germline V gene sequence: CDR1 SGHRS, CDR2 YFSETQ. CDR3 region: CASSLGGQSYNEQFF. The CDR3 DNA reads as TGCGCCAGCAGCTTGGGGGGACAGAGCTACAATGAGCAGTTCTTC.

Note on this clone: Distinct nucleotide sequences in the sample also encode this CDR3. The rearrangement joins TRBV9 to TRBJ2-1; 12 bases align to TRBD2. V lost 0 bases to trimming and J lost 4 bases; unmatched junction nucleotides: 2. This CDR3 contains 16 residues. Germline loops: CDR1 SGDLS, CDR2 YYNGEE. The CDR3 DNA is TGTGCCAGCAGCGTAGGCGGACTAGCGGGATACAATGAGCAGTTCTTC. It specifies CASSVGGLAGYNEQFF.

V gene TRBV5-1 combines with J gene TRBJ2-2, with 7 positions matching TRBD1. The J segment lost 3 bases and the V segment lost 3 bases, leaving 2 bases of the junction unmatched. Germline CDR1 reads SGHRS; CDR2 reads YFSETQ. The CDR3 length is 14 residues. CDR3 nucleotides: TGCGCCAGCAGCTCGACAGGGTACACCGGGGAGCTGTTTTTT. It codes for CASSSTGYTGELFF. Full variable domain (missing parts from reference TRBV5-1 and TRBJ2-2): KAGVTQTPRYLIKTRGQQVTLSCSPISGHRSVSWYQQTPGQGLQFLFEYFSETQRNKGNFPGRFSGRQFSNSRSEMNVSTLELGDSALYLCASSSTGYTGELFFGEGSRLTVL.

The chain joins TRBV28 to TRBJ2-7, with D tentatively TRBD2 (5 bases). Germline V lookup: CDR1 MDHEN, CDR2 SYDVKM. Trimming took off 3 bases at V and 7 bases at J, with 10 bases between the two ends. The CDR3 has 12 residues. CDR3 coding DNA: TGTGCCAGCAGTTTGTTCCAGCGGGAGCAGTACTTC. This gives the protein CASSLFQREQYF. Drawing the rest from reference TRBV28 and TRBJ2-7, the complete variable domain is DVKVTQSSRYLVKRTGEKVFLECVQDMDHENMFWYRQDPGLGLRLIYFSYDVKMKEKGDIPEGYSVSREKKERFSLILESASTNQTSMYLCASSLFQREQYFGPGTRLTVT.

The chain employs TRBV20-1 and TRBJ1-1, with D maybe TRBD1 (6 bases). Germline CDR1 is DFQATT and CDR2 is SNEGSKA (reference sequence). V was trimmed by 3 bases and J by 7 bases, leaving 15 bases between them. The CDR3 totals 13 residues. CDR3 in amino acids: CSASRAGVGEAFF. CDR3 DNA sequence: TGCAGTGCTAGTCGGGCAGGGGTCGGTGAAGCTTTCTTT.

This chain joins TRBV7-2 and TRBJ2-1; 12 bases agree with TRBD2. The length of the CDR3 is 18 residues. Trimming removed 1 base from V and 5 bases from J; junction bases left unmatched: 9. Germline V gives CDR1 SGHTA, CDR2 FQGNSA. This CDR3 is CASSLGLAGVGGDNEQFF. For the CDR3, the DNA is TGTGCCAGCAGCTTAGGACTAGCGGGAGTAGGAGGGGACAATGAGCAGTTCTTC.

This rearrangement joins TRBV11-3 to TRBJ2-2; maybe TRBD1 (6 bases). The V end was cut by 4 bases, the J end by 0 bases, with 9 bases between. The V gene's germline CDR1 is SGHNT and CDR2 YENEEA. CDR3 length: 15 residues. The CDR3 protein is CASSSGTTNTGELFF. CDR3 nucleotide sequence: TGTGCCAGCAGCTCCGGGACAACGAACACCGGGGAGCTGTTTTTT.

The V and J genes are TRBV2 and TRBJ1-1, with D perhaps TRBD1 (5 bases). Germline assignment: CDR1 SNHLY and CDR2 FYNNEI. The CDR3 has 12 residues. V was shortened by 8 bases and J by 3 bases, with 10 bases between the two germline ends. This CDR3 is CASGALDTEAFF. The CDR3 DNA sequence: TGTGCCAGCGGGGCGTTGGACACTGAAGCTTTCTTT.

This chain uses TRBV28 with TRBJ2-1; TRBD1 agrees at 7 bases. Germline V gene lookup returns CDR1 MDHEN and CDR2 SYDVKM. The CDR3 runs 13 residues. The ends lost 8 bases at V and 4 bases at J; junction bases unmatched: 5. The CDR3 DNA follows: TGTGCCAGCGGTACAGGGGCATACAATGAGCAGTTCTTC. Its translation is CASGTGAYNEQFF.

V and J are TRBV7-5 and TRBJ2-1; TRBD1 is the table's D call, not checked against the DNA. TRBV7-5 is a recognized pseudogene. The CDR3 is made up of 17 amino acids. The CDR3 DNA is TGTGCCAGAAGCTTAGCCTCGACAGGGCGTCCCTACAATGAGCAGTTCTTC. Its protein product is CARSLASTGRPYNEQFF.

V is TRBV28 and J is TRBJ2-5, with TRBD1 as a possible D gene (6 bases). The CDR3 runs to 15 residues. V was trimmed by 6 bases and J by 5 bases, leaving 19 bases between them. Germline V CDR1 and CDR2: MDHEN, SYDVKM. This CDR3 reads CASRVLGAAFETQYF. In nucleotides, the CDR3 is TGTGCCAGCAGGGTACTGGGGGCTGCATTTGAGACCCAGTACTTC.

The DNA of the CDR3 is TGTGCCAGCAGCCGCGAGGCAGGGTGGAACACCGGGGAGCTGTTTTTT. Translation gives CASSREAGWNTGELFF. The chain has TRBV11-2 and TRBJ2-2, with D possibly matching TRBD1 (5 bases). CDR1 is SGHAT and CDR2 is FQNNGV in the germline V gene. The CDR3 has 16 amino acids. Deletions cut 5 bases from V and 1 base from J, with 14 bases between.